The T cell receptor (beta chain) under discussion was sequenced for a study of blood T cell repertoires in COVID-19. As handled by the study authors: Reference gene primer amplification gave estimated nucleated cell counts. Using immunoSEQ multiplex PCR, the repertoire was profiled, and TCRdb retains in-frame clones only, with some absent. V and J calls and clone size follow that table, whereas D and trimming were derived from the DNA. This table holds about 230,000 clones, 88% found once. Individuals aged about 18 to 100 years were recruited from around 22 US areas. The sequence derives from a woman aged 40 to 55 with acute COVID-19. Sequencing was performed on PBMCs or T cells enriched from blood (not recorded which).

The CDR3 protein is CASSQDFRVGYEQYF. The CDR3 DNA is TGCGCCAGCAGCCAAGACTTTCGCGTCGGCTACGAGCAGTACTTC. This rearrangement joins TRBV4-3 to TRBJ2-7; D call uncertain. V lost 0 bases, J lost 3 bases, and 12 bases lay in between. Germline V gene lookup returns CDR1 LGHNA and CDR2 YSLEER. CDR3 length: 15 amino acids.